The 12 T cell receptor beta chains below all came from one sample that was sequenced in a study of molecular identifiers for immune sequencing clone quantification. TCRdb passed the PCR reads through MiXCR, listing each CDR3 protein once. This repertoire shows about 54,000 distinct CDR3 sequences, almost 25% found once; its top ten account for 1.9%. The sample consisted of naive CD8+ T cells from blood, with Jurkat cell RNA spiked in. The subset was: FACS-sorted CD8+CD4-CCR7+CD45RA+ naive T cells. These receptor sequences come from a human donor in good health. Some libraries in this study had Jurkat cell RNA spiked in.

The chain links TRBV9 to TRBJ2-2; D remains unclear. The V end lost 0 bases, the J end lost 6 bases, and 9 bases lay between the germline ends. Germline V CDR1 and CDR2: SGDLS, YYNGEE. CDR3 length: 14 amino acids. CDR3 bases: TGTGCCAGCAGCGTAGAGGCCCGACCCGGGGAGCTGTTTTTT. It codes for CASSVEARPGELFF.

A word on this clonotype: This clone may be a read error of a much larger clone one base away. This chain joins TRBV19 and TRBJ1-5; 8 positions agree with TRBD1. CDR1 is LNHDA and CDR2 is SQIVND in the germline V gene (reference sequence). This CDR3 contains 13 residues. The CDR3 region has the DNA TGTGCCAGTAGTCGACAGGGGAGTCAGCCCCGGCATTTT. It translates to CASSRQGSQPRHF. Drawing the rest from reference TRBV19 and TRBJ1-5, the complete variable domain is DGGITQSPKYLFRKEGQNVTLSCEQNLNHDAMYWYRQDPGQGLRLIYYSQIVNDFQKGDIAEGYSVSREKKESFPLTVTSAQKNPTAFYLCASSRQGSQPRHFGDGTRLSIL.

This clonotype occurred many times. This chain uses TRBV4-3 with TRBJ2-7, with 7 positions matching TRBD1. The germline V gene encodes CDR1 LGHNA and CDR2 YSLEER. The CDR3 runs 16 residues. After removal of 0 bases from V and 3 bases from J, the junction contained 8 bases not matched to a gene. CDR3 region: CASSQEGGAGGYEQYF. The CDR3 DNA is TGCGCCAGCAGCCAAGAAGGAGGCGCAGGGGGCTACGAGCAGTACTTC.

This clonotype was found a few times. The V gene is TRBV11-2, the J gene TRBJ2-5; 8 bases align to TRBD2. CDR1 SGHAT and CDR2 FQNNGV come from the germline V gene. V lost 4 bases, J lost 4 bases, and 8 bases stayed unmatched. This CDR3 spans 15 amino acids. The CDR3, as DNA: TGTGCCAGCAGCTCCGGGTGGGGACTAGGAGAGACCCAGTACTTC. Translated, it gives CASSSGWGLGETQYF.

This clonotype was observed many times. CDR3 coding DNA: TGTGCCAGCAGTTTTTTGGACTCAACAGGTGAAGCTTTCTTT. As protein: CASSFLDSTGEAFF. This chain connects TRBV6-5 to TRBJ1-1; the D gene is possibly TRBD1 (5 bases). This CDR3 region has 14 residues. CDR1 and CDR2 (germline): MNHEY, SVGAGI. The germline V and J ends were trimmed by 4 bases and 7 bases, with 16 bases remaining between them.

About this clonotype itself: One junction end does not reproduce the germline sequence, and a read error may be involved. The chain couples TRBV4-3 to TRBJ2-7, with no clear D. Germline V gene data show CDR1 as LGHNA and CDR2 as YSLEER. The CDR3 spans 11 residues. In nucleotides, the CDR3 is TGCGCCAGCAGCGACTCCTACGGGCAGTACTTC. This sequence encodes CASSDSYGQYF.

This clonotype was detected ten times or more. The V call is TRBV28, the J call TRBJ2-4; D gene unclear. The CDR3 contains 17 residues. CDR1 is MDHEN and CDR2 is SYDVKM in the germline V gene. V gave up 3 bases and J gave up 0 bases, with 15 bases separating them. CDR3: CASSFQRQPGAKNIQYF. For the CDR3, the DNA is TGTGCCAGCAGTTTCCAGAGGCAGCCGGGAGCCAAAAACATTCAGTACTTC.

This clonotype was counted many times. The rearrangement uses TRBV2 and TRBJ1-2; possibly TRBD1 for D (5 bases). This CDR3 has 13 residues. Per the germline V gene, CDR1 is SNHLY and CDR2 is FYNNEI. The V and J ends lost 3 bases and 5 bases respectively, with 10 bases between them. The CDR3 bases are TGTGCCAGCAGTGACCAGACAGCGTATGGCTACACCTTC. Translating it yields CASSDQTAYGYTF. Using reference TRBV2 and TRBJ1-2 for the parts outside the CDR3, the full variable domain is EPEVTQTPSHQVTQMGQEVILRCVPISNHLYFYWYRQILGQKVEFLVSFYNNEISEKSEIFDDQFSVERPDGSNFTLKIRSTKLEDSAMYFCASSDQTAYGYTFGSGTRLTVV.

Turning to this clonotype: A much larger clone sits a single nucleotide away, making a read error possible. J is TRBJ2-1 and V is TRBV4-1; 9 bases agree with TRBD2. CDR1 and CDR2 (germline): MGHRA, YSYEKL. The CDR3 contains 17 residues. CDR3 in DNA: TGCGCCAGCAGCCAAGAAGAAGCGGGAGGACTGCACAATGAGCAGCTCTTC. Its protein product is CASSQEEAGGLHNEQLF.

This clonotype was picked up many times. The V call is TRBV29-1, the J call TRBJ2-7, with D possibly matching TRBD2 (5 bases). The CDR3 contains 12 residues. Germline CDR1 SQVTM, CDR2 ANQGSEA. The V gene lost 7 bases and the J gene lost 3 bases, with 13 bases spanning the gap. Here the CDR3 DNA reads TGCAGCGCCGGGGAGCCAGGCTACGAGCAGTACTTC. Protein: CSAGEPGYEQYF.

As to this clonotype: Compared with germline, one end of the junction differs, possibly owing to a read error. This chain joins TRBV20-1 and TRBJ2-3; a possible D gene is TRBD2 (5 bases). The CDR3 has 15 amino acids. Per germline, CDR1 DFQATT and CDR2 SNEGSKA (reference sequence). The CDR3 DNA follows: TGCAGTGCTAGAGAAAGGGCTAGCAAGGCAGATACCCAGTATTTT. Its protein product is CSARERASKADTQYF.

This clonotype has a count of ten or more. The V gene is TRBV4-1, the J gene TRBJ1-1; D is uncertain. Trimming shortened V by 1 base and J by 7 bases, and 16 bases separated the two germline ends. Looked up from germline, CDR1 is MGHRA and CDR2 is YSYEKL. This CDR3 has 15 residues. The CDR3 DNA reads as TGCGCCAGCAGCCAAGCTCGGGCGGGTGGTGGTGAAGCTTTCTTT. Encoded protein: CASSQARAGGGEAFF.